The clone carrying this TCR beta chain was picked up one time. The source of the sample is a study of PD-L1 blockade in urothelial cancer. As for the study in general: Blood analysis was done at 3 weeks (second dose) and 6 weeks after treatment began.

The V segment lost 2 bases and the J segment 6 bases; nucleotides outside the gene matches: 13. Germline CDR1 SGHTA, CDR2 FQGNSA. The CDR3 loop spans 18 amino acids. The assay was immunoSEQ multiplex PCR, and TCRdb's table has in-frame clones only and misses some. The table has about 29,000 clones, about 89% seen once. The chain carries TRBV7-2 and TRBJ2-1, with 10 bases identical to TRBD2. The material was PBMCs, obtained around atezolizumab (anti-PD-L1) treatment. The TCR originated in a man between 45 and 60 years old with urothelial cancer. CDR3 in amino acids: CASSLSSGGAKGGNEQFF. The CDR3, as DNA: TGTGCCAGCAGCTTATCAAGCGGGGGGGCCAAAGGAGGCAATGAGCAGTTCTTC. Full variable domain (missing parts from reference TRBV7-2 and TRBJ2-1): GAGVSQSPSNKVTEKGKDVELRCDPISGHTALYWYRQSLGQGLEFLIYFQGNSAPDKSGLPSDRFSAERTGGSVSTLTIQRTQQEDSAVYLCASSLSSGGAKGGNEQFFGPGTRLTVL.